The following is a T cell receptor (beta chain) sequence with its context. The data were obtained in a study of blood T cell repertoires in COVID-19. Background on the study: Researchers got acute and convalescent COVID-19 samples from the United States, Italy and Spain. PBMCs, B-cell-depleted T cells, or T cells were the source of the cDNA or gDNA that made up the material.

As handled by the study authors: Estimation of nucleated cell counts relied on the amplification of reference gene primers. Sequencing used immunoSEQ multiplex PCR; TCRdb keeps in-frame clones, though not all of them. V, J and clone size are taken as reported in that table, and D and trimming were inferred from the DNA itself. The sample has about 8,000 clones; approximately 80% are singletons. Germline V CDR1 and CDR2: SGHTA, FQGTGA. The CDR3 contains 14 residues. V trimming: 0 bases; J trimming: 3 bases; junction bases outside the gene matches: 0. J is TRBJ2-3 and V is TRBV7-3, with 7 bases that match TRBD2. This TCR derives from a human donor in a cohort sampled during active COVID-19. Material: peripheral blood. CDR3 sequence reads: CASSLTGGTDTQYF. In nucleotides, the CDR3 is TGTGCCAGCAGCTTAACCGGGGGGACAGATACGCAGTATTTT.